The clone carrying this T cell receptor beta chain turned up a few times. Sequence at one end of the junction differs from germline and may be a read error. The length of the CDR3 is 15 residues. CDR1 and CDR2 (germline): SGHAT, FQNNGV. The data are from a study of tumor-infiltrating lymphocytes in oesophageal squamous cell carcinoma. TCRdb reprocessed the PCR reads via MiXCR and lists one record per CDR3 protein. The sample records some 10,000 distinct CDR3 sequences, around three fifths being singletons. The TCR comes from a male donor with esophageal squamous cell carcinoma. The sequenced sample consisted of esophageal tumor tissue. The chain carries TRBV11-2 and TRBJ2-7; D not resolved. CDR3 DNA sequence: TGTGCCAGCAGCTTAAAGGACCTTTATAATTCACCCCTCCACTTC. Translating gives CASSLKDLYNSPLHF. The variable domain in full, with the rest retrieved from reference TRBV11-2 and TRBJ2-7, is EAGVAQSPRYKIIEKRQSVAFWCNPISGHATLYWYQQILGQGPKLLIQFQNNGVVDDSQLPKDRFSAERLKGVDSTLKIQPAKLEDSAVYLCASSLKDLYNSPLHFGPGTRLTVT.